These T cell receptor beta chains were read from a single sample in a study of T cells in Graves' hyperthyroidism and ophthalmopathy. TCRdb itself ran the multiplex PCR reads through MiXCR, one entry per CDR3 protein. The sample has 530,000 or so distinct CDR3 sequences; more than 45% are singletons. Sequencing used peripheral blood or thyroid tissue (not recorded which). Receptors originate from a woman younger than 35 with Graves' hyperthyroidism. Each CDR3 is given with its conserved first and last residue. Each record gives: V gene, J gene, D gene, clone size, CDR3 protein, CDR3 DNA. D genes are given only for firm matches. Clone size is given for some rows only: seen once, a few or many times, or a class if the clone is expanded.

v_gene: TRBV20-1
j_gene: TRBJ2-5
d_gene: NA
abundance: many
CDR3aa: CSARRDQETQYF
CDR3nt: TGCAGTGCTCGACGGGATCAAGAGACCCAGTACTTC

v_gene: TRBV20-1
j_gene: TRBJ2-1
d_gene: TRBD2
abundance: few
CDR3aa: CSARVETSGSSYNEQFF
CDR3nt: TGCAGTGCTAGAGTGGAGACTAGCGGGAGCTCCTACAATGAGCAGTTCTTC

v_gene: TRBV7-2
j_gene: TRBJ1-2
d_gene: NA
abundance: NA
CDR3aa: CASSLGRAGNGYTF
CDR3nt: TGTGCCAGCAGCTTAGGGCGGGCAGGGAATGGCTACACCTTC

v_gene: TRBV6-5
j_gene: TRBJ1-2
d_gene: NA
abundance: many
CDR3aa: CASSSTSGRVAGYTF
CDR3nt: TGTGCCAGCAGTTCCACCTCAGGCAGGGTCGCTGGCTACACCTTC

v_gene: TRBV6-6
j_gene: TRBJ2-7
d_gene: NA
abundance: few
CDR3aa: CASSYSALLYGHSYEQYF
CDR3nt: TGTGCCAGCAGTTACTCGGCTCTATTGTATGGACATAGCTACGAGCAGTACTTC

v_gene: TRBV6-1
j_gene: TRBJ1-5
d_gene: NA
abundance: many
CDR3aa: CASSESDGFGQPQHF
CDR3nt: TGTGCCAGCAGTGAATCCGATGGGTTTGGTCAGCCCCAGCATTTT

v_gene: TRBV29-1
j_gene: TRBJ2-7
d_gene: TRBD1
abundance: NA
CDR3aa: CSVEGTVSYEQYF
CDR3nt: TGCAGCGTGGAAGGGACAGTCTCCTACGAGCAGTACTTC

v_gene: TRBV20-1
j_gene: TRBJ2-2
d_gene: NA
abundance: many
CDR3aa: CSARASVHQGGELFF
CDR3nt: TGCAGTGCTAGAGCTTCAGTTCATCAAGGGGGGGAGCTGTTTTTT

v_gene: TRBV7-3
j_gene: TRBJ2-2
d_gene: NA
abundance: once
CDR3aa: CASSIDTGELFF
CDR3nt: TGTGCCAGCAGCATCGACACCGGGGAGCTGTTTTTT

v_gene: TRBV15
j_gene: TRBJ2-7
d_gene: NA
abundance: many
CDR3aa: CATSRGREQYF
CDR3nt: TGTGCCACCAGCAGAGGCCGCGAGCAGTACTTC

v_gene: TRBV5-1
j_gene: TRBJ2-2
d_gene: TRBD2
abundance: many
CDR3aa: CASSHRTSGNTGELFF
CDR3nt: TGCGCCAGCAGCCACCGGACTAGCGGGAACACCGGGGAGCTGTTTTTT

v_gene: TRBV5-1
j_gene: TRBJ1-3
d_gene: TRBD1
abundance: many
CDR3aa: CASSWALGQENTIYF
CDR3nt: TGCGCCAGCAGCTGGGCATTGGGACAGGAAAACACCATATATTTT

v_gene: TRBV20-1
j_gene: TRBJ1-2
d_gene: TRBD1
abundance: NA
CDR3aa: CSALGAGGYGYTF
CDR3nt: TGCAGTGCCCTGGGCGCAGGGGGCTATGGCTACACCTTC

v_gene: TRBV7-2
j_gene: TRBJ2-7
d_gene: TRBD1
abundance: many
CDR3aa: CASSFYGTVLSYEQYF
CDR3nt: TGTGCCAGCAGCTTTTACGGGACAGTACTCTCCTACGAGCAGTACTTC

v_gene: TRBV3-1
j_gene: TRBJ2-2
d_gene: TRBD2
abundance: NA
CDR3aa: CASSQRSGSNGELFF
CDR3nt: TGTGCCAGCAGCCAACGTAGCGGGAGTAACGGGGAGCTGTTTTTT

v_gene: TRBV14
j_gene: TRBJ1-6
d_gene: NA
abundance: many
CDR3aa: CASSRWGGSPLHF
CDR3nt: TGTGCCAGCAGCCGCTGGGGGGGATCACCCCTCCACTTT

v_gene: TRBV20-1
j_gene: TRBJ2-7
d_gene: TRBD2
abundance: NA
CDR3aa: CSARDGLAGAYEQYF
CDR3nt: TGCAGTGCTAGAGATGGACTAGCGGGAGCCTACGAGCAGTACTTC

v_gene: TRBV7-2
j_gene: TRBJ2-3
d_gene: TRBD2
abundance: few
CDR3aa: CASSQLADLTDTQYF
CDR3nt: TGTGCCAGCAGTCAACTAGCGGACCTCACAGATACGCAGTATTTT

v_gene: TRBV25-1
j_gene: TRBJ2-5
d_gene: TRBD2
abundance: NA
CDR3aa: CASSETRGEETQYF
CDR3nt: TGTGCCAGCAGTGAAACTCGGGGGGAAGAGACCCAGTACTTC

v_gene: TRBV20-1
j_gene: TRBJ2-7
d_gene: TRBD2
abundance: NA
CDR3aa: CSARDLAGVEQYF
CDR3nt: TGCAGTGCTAGAGATCTAGCGGGAGTTGAGCAGTACTTC

v_gene: TRBV6-2/TRBV6-3
j_gene: TRBJ2-7
d_gene: NA
abundance: few
CDR3aa: CASSLTFYEQYF
CDR3nt: TGTGCCAGCAGTCTCACTTTCTACGAGCAGTACTTC

v_gene: TRBV2
j_gene: TRBJ2-5
d_gene: TRBD2
abundance: many
CDR3aa: CASSEGGSKETQYF
CDR3nt: TGTGCCAGCAGTGAAGGCGGGAGTAAAGAGACCCAGTACTTC

v_gene: TRBV7-9
j_gene: TRBJ2-3
d_gene: TRBD1
abundance: NA
CDR3aa: CASSLRGRGHKDTQYF
CDR3nt: TGTGCCAGCAGCTTAAGAGGCAGGGGGCATAAAGATACGCAGTATTTT

v_gene: TRBV11-3
j_gene: TRBJ2-5
d_gene: NA
abundance: NA
CDR3aa: CASSLTGWGVQETQYF
CDR3nt: TGTGCCAGCAGCTTAACGGGGTGGGGGGTCCAAGAGACCCAGTACTTC

v_gene: TRBV12-5
j_gene: TRBJ1-3
d_gene: NA
abundance: NA
CDR3aa: CASGIQRVPTSGNTIYF
CDR3nt: TGTGCTAGTGGAATACAGCGGGTCCCAACCTCTGGAAACACCATATATTTT

v_gene: TRBV29-1
j_gene: TRBJ2-6
d_gene: NA
abundance: NA
CDR3aa: CSAGGQGANVLTF
CDR3nt: TGCAGCGCTGGAGGGCAGGGGGCCAACGTCCTGACTTTC

v_gene: TRBV7-6
j_gene: TRBJ2-5
d_gene: TRBD1
abundance: few
CDR3aa: CASSRGDRGPQYF
CDR3nt: TGTGCCAGCAGCAGGGGGGACAGGGGTCCCCAGTACTTC

v_gene: TRBV7-6
j_gene: TRBJ1-1
d_gene: NA
abundance: NA
CDR3aa: CASSSGREHDSTEAFF
CDR3nt: TGTGCCAGCAGCTCTGGGAGGGAGCACGACTCCACTGAAGCTTTCTTT

v_gene: TRBV5-1
j_gene: TRBJ2-7
d_gene: TRBD1
abundance: few
CDR3aa: CASSFWGQGIHEQYF
CDR3nt: TGCGCCAGCAGCTTCTGGGGACAGGGGATCCACGAGCAGTACTTC